The 25 T cell receptor beta chains in this list originate from one sample, sequenced in a study of T-cell memory formation after mild COVID-19. TCRdb processed the 5' RACE reads anew with MiXCR; each CDR3 protein has one entry. The data hold 280,000 or so distinct CDR3 sequences, with roughly 18% observed a single time. The sample was PBMCs or a T cell subset sorted from them (not recorded which). The receptors originated from a man younger than 30 who had mild COVID-19 (a few samples of this study predate the infection). Cell type and time point are not known.

The sample holds a few counts of this clonotype. The chain recombines TRBV18 with TRBJ2-7; no clear D. This CDR3 comprises 9 residues. Germline loops: CDR1 KGHSH, CDR2 LQKENI. Trimming pared 4 bases from V and 12 bases from J, leaving 7 bases between. This chain's CDR3 is CASSRTRYF. CDR3 sequence (DNA): TGTGCCAGCTCACGGACGCGGTACTTC.

This clonotype showed up many times. The chain recombines TRBV7-2 with TRBJ2-4; D may be TRBD2 (7 bases). The V end lost 1 base, the J end lost 1 base, and 14 bases lay between the germline ends. The CDR3 is 17 amino acids. Germline CDR1 is SGHTA and CDR2 is FQGNSA. CDR3 DNA sequence: TGTGCCAGCAGCTTAGGTCGGGGGGCCCAGGCCAAAAACATTCAGTACTTC. Translation: CASSLGRGAQAKNIQYF. Using reference TRBV7-2 and TRBJ2-4 for the parts outside the CDR3, the full variable domain is GAGVSQSPSNKVTEKGKDVELRCDPISGHTALYWYRQSLGQGLEFLIYFQGNSAPDKSGLPSDRFSAERTGGSVSTLTIQRTQQEDSAVYLCASSLGRGAQAKNIQYFGAGTRLSVL.

This clonotype has more than one count but fewer than ten. The J gene is TRBJ1-2, the V gene TRBV20-1; D is perhaps TRBD1 (5 bases). There are 14 residues in the CDR3. Germline V gene data show CDR1 as DFQATT and CDR2 as SNEGSKA (reference sequence). V was clipped by 3 bases and J by 8 bases, with 19 bases between them. Here the CDR3 reads CSASGAGRFFGYTF. CDR3 coding DNA: TGCAGTGCTAGTGGGGCAGGGCGGTTCTTCGGCTACACCTTC.

The chain employs TRBV27 and TRBJ2-3; D may correspond to TRBD1 or TRBD2 (5 bases each). V was pared by 5 bases and J by 2 bases, with 14 bases between. Germline CDR1 is MNHEY and CDR2 is SMNVEV (reference sequence). This CDR3 contains 15 residues. The DNA of the CDR3 is TGTGCCAGCAGTCGGGACGGGTTGTCCACAGATACGCAGTATTTT. Its translation: CASSRDGLSTDTQYF.

V is TRBV6-6 and J is TRBJ2-1; 9 bases fit TRBD2. The ends lost 5 bases at V and 10 bases at J; junction bases unmatched: 9. The germline CDR1 and CDR2 sequences are MNHNY and SVGAGI (reference sequence). This CDR3 has 14 residues. The CDR3 DNA reads as TGTGCCAGCAGTCCACCGGGACTAGCTGGGGAGCAGTTCTTC. Protein: CASSPPGLAGEQFF.

At least ten counts were recorded for this clonotype. This chain connects TRBV6-2 or TRBV6-3 to TRBJ1-1; 7 bases are a match to TRBD1. Looked up from germline, CDR1 is MNHEY and CDR2 is SVGEGT. This CDR3 comprises 17 residues. The V segment lost 5 bases and the J segment 2 bases; nucleotides outside the gene matches: 14. The CDR3 bases are TGTGCCAGCAGTATCCGACCACAGGGGTCTATTAACACTGAAGCTTTCTTT. This gives the protein CASSIRPQGSINTEAFF.

The V gene is TRBV7-9, the J gene TRBJ2-1; no reliable D call. Trimming cost V 5 bases and J 0 bases, with 5 bases left between them. The CDR3 length is 13 residues. In germline, CDR1 is SEHNR, CDR2 FQNEAQ (reference sequence). The CDR3 loop is CASSETSYNEQFF. CDR3 sequence (DNA): TGTGCCAGCAGCGAGACCTCCTACAATGAGCAGTTCTTC.

This clonotype has a single count. J is TRBJ2-5 and V is TRBV19; 12 bases fit TRBD2. The CDR3 sequence is 16 residues long. V shed 5 bases, J shed 7 bases, and the junction held 11 bases outside the gene matches. Germline assignment: CDR1 LNHDA and CDR2 SQIVND (reference sequence). CDR3 in amino acids: CASSSYGLAGKGTQYF. CDR3 sequence (DNA): TGTGCCAGTAGTTCCTATGGACTAGCGGGGAAGGGGACCCAGTACTTC.

This clonotype was counted only a few times. This chain connects TRBV11-2 to TRBJ2-4; D may correspond to TRBD1 or TRBD2 (6 bases each). CDR1 is SGHAT, CDR2 FQNNGV, per germline. The CDR3 has 12 residues. Deletions cut 4 bases from V and 16 bases from J, with 17 bases between. The CDR3 loop reads CASSSLLGGRYF. As DNA, the CDR3 is TGTGCCAGCAGCTCACTCCTGGGGGGCCGATACTTC.

This clonotype was counted only a few times. The chain links TRBV20-1 to TRBJ2-7; maybe TRBD1 (8 bases). The CDR3 has 13 amino acids. Trimming pared 4 bases from V and 6 bases from J, leaving 16 bases between. CDR1 DFQATT and CDR2 SNEGSKA come from the germline V gene (reference sequence). The CDR3 DNA reads as TGCAGTGCTACCCGACAGGGGAGGGGCGAGCAGTACTTC. Amino acids: CSATRQGRGEQYF.

This clonotype occurred many times. The chain links TRBV29-1 to TRBJ1-1, with D perhaps TRBD1 (5 bases). The CDR3 is 15 amino acids. The V gene's germline CDR1 is SQVTM and CDR2 ANQGSEA. V lost 7 bases, J lost 0 bases, and 18 bases lay in between. CDR3 loop: CSASAGWGMNTEAFF. CDR3 coding DNA: TGCAGCGCATCCGCCGGTTGGGGCATGAACACTGAAGCTTTCTTT.

The rearrangement links TRBV10-3 to TRBJ2-3, with D possibly matching TRBD1 (6 bases). V gave up 6 bases and J gave up 6 bases, with 19 bases separating them. The CDR3 runs to 15 residues. CDR1 is ENHRY and CDR2 is SYGVKD in the germline V gene. CDR3 nucleotides: TGTGCCATCAGCGGACAGCTTTTATCTGGGGATACGCAGTATTTT. Protein product: CAISGQLLSGDTQYF.

This clonotype has only a few counts. J is TRBJ1-5 and V is TRBV4-2, with D tentatively TRBD1 (5 bases). Germline CDR1 and CDR2: LGHNA and YNFKEQ. The CDR3 has 14 amino acids. V was cut by 4 bases and J by 2 bases, with 9 bases left in between. CDR3 residues: CASSPLQGNQPQHF. The CDR3 coding sequence is TGTGCCAGCAGCCCCCTACAGGGCAATCAGCCCCAGCATTTT.

This clonotype has only a few counts. The chain recombines TRBV12-3 or TRBV12-4 with TRBJ2-7; no definite D call. The CDR3 covers 12 residues. Trimming removed 3 bases at V and 6 bases at J, with 9 bases between. CDR3 loop: CASSFGSSEQYF. CDR3 in DNA: TGTGCCAGCAGTTTCGGTAGTTCCGAGCAGTACTTC.

J is TRBJ2-7 and V is TRBV19; D gene uncertain. V was shortened by 0 bases and J by 0 bases, with 3 bases between the two germline ends. Germline V CDR1 and CDR2: LNHDA, SQIVND (reference sequence). The CDR3 spans 13 residues. For the CDR3, the DNA is TGTGCCAGTAGTATAGAGGCCTCCTACGAGCAGTACTTC. Residues: CASSIEASYEQYF.

This clonotype has more than one count but fewer than ten. This chain joins TRBV7-2 and TRBJ1-3; 8 bases match TRBD1. Germline CDR1 is SGHTA and CDR2 is FQGNSA. This CDR3 spans 17 amino acids. The V segment lost 5 bases and the J segment 0 bases; nucleotides outside the gene matches: 9. CDR3 protein: CASSPRTGIGSGNTIYF. As DNA, the CDR3 is TGTGCCAGCAGCCCACGGACAGGGATAGGCTCTGGAAACACCATATATTTT.

This clonotype occurred a few times. The chain carries TRBV2 and TRBJ1-5; 10 positions match TRBD1. Germline CDR1 and CDR2: SNHLY and FYNNEI. The CDR3 spans 14 residues. After removal of 5 bases from V and 7 bases from J, the junction contained 5 bases not matched to a gene. The CDR3 region is CASSSDRGEQPQHF. The CDR3 DNA follows: TGTGCCAGCAGTTCGGACAGGGGGGAACAGCCCCAGCATTTT. The full variable domain, with the rest looked up from reference TRBV2 and TRBJ1-5, is EPEVTQTPSHQVTQMGQEVILRCVPISNHLYFYWYRQILGQKVEFLVSFYNNEISEKSEIFDDQFSVERPDGSNFTLKIRSTKLEDSAMYFCASSSDRGEQPQHFGDGTRLSIL.

The chain joins TRBV5-1 to TRBJ2-3; 13 bases are shared with TRBD2. The CDR3 totals 16 residues. V shed 4 bases and J 3 bases; nucleotides not matched to a gene: 5. CDR1 is SGHRS and CDR2 is YFSETQ in the germline V gene. The CDR3 DNA follows: TGCGCCAGCAGCGAACCGACTAGCGGGGGGACAGATACGCAGTATTTT. Protein product: CASSEPTSGGTDTQYF.

A few counts support this clonotype. This chain joins TRBV6-5 and TRBJ2-1, with D possibly matching TRBD1 (6 bases). Germline V CDR1 and CDR2: MNHEY, SVGAGI. This CDR3 has 17 amino acids. With 7 bases removed from V and 2 bases from J, the gap between germline ends came to 21 bases. Here the CDR3 reads CASTRNPVAGAYNEQFF. DNA of the CDR3: TGTGCCAGCACCCGAAATCCCGTGGCAGGGGCCTACAATGAGCAGTTCTTC.

This clonotype was counted between two and nine times. The V gene is TRBV4-3, the J gene TRBJ2-1; TRBD2 matches at 10 bases. The V gene's germline CDR1 is LGHNA and CDR2 YSLEER. V gave up 1 base and J gave up 6 bases; unmatched junction bases: 3. CDR3 size: 15 residues. The CDR3 region is CASSQGTSGSNEQFF. DNA for the CDR3: TGCGCCAGCAGCCAAGGGACTAGCGGATCCAATGAGCAGTTCTTC.

The chain carries TRBV20-1 and TRBJ2-7; 11 bases are a match to TRBD2. CDR3 length: 16 amino acids. The V gene end was trimmed by 2 bases and the J gene end by 0 bases; junction bases not matched to a gene: 6. Germline loops: CDR1 DFQATT, CDR2 SNEGSKA (reference sequence). The CDR3 reads CSARPRLAGSSYEQYV. The DNA of the CDR3 is TGCAGTGCTAGACCTAGACTAGCGGGGAGCTCCTACGAGCAGTACGTC.

This clonotype has just a few counts. This sequence joins TRBV20-1 and TRBJ2-3; tentative D call: TRBD2 (6 bases). The CDR3 runs to 14 residues. Germline V gene data show CDR1 as DFQATT and CDR2 as SNEGSKA (reference sequence). V gave up 0 bases and J gave up 6 bases, with 13 bases separating them. This chain's CDR3 is CSARDGGMGDTQYF. CDR3 bases: TGCAGTGCTAGAGATGGGGGGATGGGGGATACGCAGTATTTT.

The chain combines TRBV5-1 with TRBJ1-2, with TRBD1 matching over 10 bases. This CDR3 spans 14 amino acids. Germline CDR1 is SGHRS and CDR2 is YFSETQ. With V trimmed by 5 bases and J by 2 bases, 3 bases remained unmatched. The CDR3 is CASRTGGVNYGYTF. CDR3 in DNA: TGCGCCAGCAGGACAGGGGGCGTGAACTATGGCTACACCTTC.

This clonotype showed up just a few times. V is TRBV28 and J is TRBJ2-5; a weak D match, TRBD2 (6 bases). The ends were cut back, 3 bases at V and 0 bases at J, with 8 bases in the middle. Germline values: CDR1 MDHEN, CDR2 SYDVKM. There are 14 residues in the CDR3. CDR3 sequence: CASSFLANQETQYF. The CDR3 DNA reads as TGTGCCAGCAGTTTCCTAGCGAACCAAGAGACCCAGTACTTC.

The chain is built from TRBV10-3 and TRBJ1-1; the D is unclear. The germline V and J ends were trimmed by 6 bases and 8 bases, with 22 bases remaining between them. The CDR3 is 15 amino acids. Germline CDR1 is ENHRY and CDR2 is SYGVKD. The CDR3 loop is CAISSLGGAEMEAFF. The CDR3 DNA reads TGTGCCATCAGCTCGTTGGGAGGCGCCGAAATGGAAGCTTTCTTT.